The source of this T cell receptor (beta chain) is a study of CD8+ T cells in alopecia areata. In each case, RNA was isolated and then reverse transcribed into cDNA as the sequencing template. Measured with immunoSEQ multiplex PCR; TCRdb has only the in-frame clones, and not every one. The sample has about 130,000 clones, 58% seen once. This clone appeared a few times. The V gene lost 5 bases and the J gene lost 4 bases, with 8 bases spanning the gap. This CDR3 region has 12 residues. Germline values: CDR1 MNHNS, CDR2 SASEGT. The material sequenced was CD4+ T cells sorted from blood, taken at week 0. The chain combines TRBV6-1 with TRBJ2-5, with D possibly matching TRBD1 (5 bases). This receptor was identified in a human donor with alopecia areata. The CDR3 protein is CASSIQGETQYF. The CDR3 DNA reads TGTGCCAGCAGTATCCAGGGAGAGACCCAGTACTTC.